These 24 T cell receptor beta chains were sequenced from one sample in a study of shared clonotypes between healthy human individuals. Using immunoSEQ multiplex PCR, the repertoire was profiled, and TCRdb retains in-frame clones only, with some absent. The data show 300,000 to 400,000 clones, around 87% seen once. The sample comprised memory CD8+ T cells sorted from blood. Noted subset: CD45RO+ cells pooled with CCR7-negative TemRA cells. The receptors shown here come from a man between 18 and 29 years old in good health.

This chain joins TRBV19 and TRBJ2-3, with D hard to call. Germline CDR1 is LNHDA and CDR2 is SQIVND (reference sequence). V lost 2 bases and J lost 1, with 4 bases in between. The length of the CDR3 is 13 residues. The CDR3 DNA is TGTGCCAGTAGTATAACTGGCACAGATACGCAGTATTTT. Translation: CASSITGTDTQYF.

Here the CDR3 reads CSVHQDTTNEKLFF. Written as DNA, the CDR3 is TGCAGCGTTCACCAGGACACAACTAATGAAAAACTGTTTTTT. J is TRBJ1-4 and V is TRBV29-1, with a tentative D call TRBD1 (5 bases). The CDR3 has 14 amino acids. Germline lookup yields CDR1 SQVTM and CDR2 ANQGSEA. V gave up 5 bases and J gave up 0 bases, with 10 bases separating them.

On this clone itself: In the same sample, other DNA sequences code for this CDR3. The CDR3 nucleotides are TGTGCCAGCAGCTTGTGGGGGGGCACTGAAGCTTTCTTT. Translated: CASSLWGGTEAFF. The V and J genes are TRBV5-6 and TRBJ1-1; weak D call: TRBD1 (5 bases). This CDR3 is 13 amino acids long. CDR1 and CDR2 from the germline V gene are SGHDT and YYEEEE. The V and J ends lost 1 base and 4 bases respectively, with 8 bases between them.

This rearrangement joins TRBV5-1 to TRBJ2-3; D uncertain. The CDR3 extends over 12 amino acids. V gave up 5 bases and J gave up 10 bases, with 14 bases separating them. Per germline, CDR1 SGHRS and CDR2 YFSETQ. The CDR3 DNA is TGCGCCAGCAGTTACCGGACCATACCGCAGTATTTT. This gives the protein CASSYRTIPQYF.

This clone has just a few counts. This chain uses TRBV27 with TRBJ1-1; a possible D gene is TRBD1 (5 bases). From germline, CDR1 is MNHEY and CDR2 SMNVEV (reference sequence). The CDR3 has 14 amino acids. V lost 6 bases and J lost 3, with 14 bases in between. For the CDR3, the DNA is TGTGCCAGCAGCCGAAGGGGCCGCTACACTGAAGCTTTCTTT. Amino acids: CASSRRGRYTEAFF.

V usage is TRBV7-2 and J usage is TRBJ2-7; the D is unclear. CDR3 size: 13 residues. Between the trimmed V and J ends, which lost 1 base and 5 bases, there was a span of 9 bases. Germline V gene sequence: CDR1 SGHTA, CDR2 FQGNSA. In DNA, the CDR3 is TGTGCCAGCAGCTTAGGGGGTTTCAACGAGCAGTACTTC. This encodes CASSLGGFNEQYF.

This chain joins TRBV9 and TRBJ2-2; D might be TRBD2 (5 bases). CDR1 and CDR2 (germline): SGDLS, YYNGEE. This CDR3 comprises 14 residues. Trimming removed 5 bases at V and 3 bases at J, with 11 bases between. This CDR3 reads CASRGWRDTGELFF. The CDR3 DNA reads as TGTGCCAGCAGAGGGTGGCGGGACACCGGGGAGCTGTTTTTT. The full variable domain, rest sourced from reference TRBV9 and TRBJ2-2, is DSGVTQTPKHLITATGQRVTLRCSPRSGDLSVYWYQQSLDQGLQFLIQYYNGEERAKGNILERFSAQQFPDLHSELNLSSLELGDSALYFCASRGWRDTGELFFGEGSRLTVL.

This sequence joins TRBV19 and TRBJ1-1, with D perhaps TRBD1 (5 bases). Germline V CDR1 and CDR2: LNHDA, SQIVND (reference sequence). V dropped 3 bases and J dropped 8 bases, with 10 bases sitting between them. This CDR3 has 12 amino acids. This CDR3 reads CASSIWGEEAFF. The CDR3 DNA follows: TGTGCCAGTAGTATTTGGGGGGAGGAAGCTTTCTTT.

The V gene is TRBV6-5, the J gene TRBJ2-1; 7 nucleotides agree with TRBD2. V gave up 4 bases and J gave up 0 bases; unmatched junction bases: 3. The CDR3 has 15 amino acids. CDR1 and CDR2 from the germline V gene are MNHEY and SVGAGI. The CDR3 here is CASSSGGSSYNEQFF. The CDR3 DNA reads TGTGCCAGCAGTTCCGGGGGGTCCTCCTACAATGAGCAGTTCTTC.

This clone was seen more than once but under ten times. V is TRBV4-3 and J is TRBJ2-1, with D possibly TRBD2 on 5 matching bases. The CDR3 sequence is 15 residues long. The germline V gene has CDR1 LGHNA and CDR2 YSLEER. Between the trimmed V and J ends, which lost 6 bases and 3 bases, there was a span of 15 bases. The CDR3 loop reads CASRIGESDYNEQFF. The DNA for the CDR3 is TGCGCCAGCAGAATTGGGGAGTCAGACTACAATGAGCAGTTCTTC.

This clone was counted ten times or more. V is TRBV30 and J is TRBJ2-1; perhaps D is TRBD1 or TRBD2 (7 bases each). Trimming removed 1 base at V and 4 bases at J, with 17 bases between. This CDR3 region has 16 residues. Germline V lookup: CDR1 GTSNPN, CDR2 SVGIG (reference sequence). The CDR3 reads CAWSGEGTAVYNEQFF. The CDR3, as DNA: TGTGCCTGGAGTGGGGAGGGGACAGCAGTATACAATGAGCAGTTCTTC.

The gene calls are TRBV30 and TRBJ1-5, with D maybe TRBD1 (5 bases). This CDR3 has 14 amino acids. Germline V lookup: CDR1 GTSNPN, CDR2 SVGIG (reference sequence). Trimming took off 0 bases at V and 7 bases at J, with 13 bases between the two ends. The CDR3, as DNA: TGTGCCTGGAGTGTACCGGCAGGGCACCAGCCCCAGCATTTT. Protein sequence: CAWSVPAGHQPQHF.

V and J are TRBV10-3 and TRBJ2-1; 9 bases align to TRBD2. V trimming: 8 bases; J trimming: 5 bases; junction bases outside the gene matches: 1. The germline CDR1 and CDR2 sequences are ENHRY and SYGVKD. The CDR3 is 12 amino acids. The CDR3 sequence: CAIERGDNEQFF. The CDR3 coding sequence is TGTGCCATCGAGCGGGGGGACAATGAGCAGTTCTTC.

The chain carries TRBV7-8 and TRBJ2-7; 7 bases agree with TRBD2. The CDR3 runs 14 residues. The germline CDR1 and CDR2 sequences are SGHVS and FQNEAQ. V shed 5 bases, J shed 4 bases, and the junction held 8 bases outside the gene matches. CDR3 nucleotides: TGTGCCAGCAGCCTCGGGGGGACGGTGTACGAGCAGTACTTC. Amino acid sequence: CASSLGGTVYEQYF.

This sequence joins TRBV15 and TRBJ2-7, with D hard to call. CDR1 is LNHNV, CDR2 YYDKDF, per germline (reference sequence). Trimming shortened V by 1 base and J by 2 bases, and 12 bases separated the two germline ends. There are 15 residues in the CDR3. CDR3 nucleotides: TGTGCCACCAGCAGAGCGGCAGCCCTTCCCTACGAGCAGTACTTC. Its protein is CATSRAAALPYEQYF. The complete variable domain, with remaining parts taken from reference TRBV15 and TRBJ2-7, reads DAMVIQNPRYQVTQFGKPVTLSCSQTLNHNVMYWYQQKSSQAPKLLFHYYDKDFNNEADTPDNFQSRRPNTSFCFLDIRSPGLGDTAMYLCATSRAAALPYEQYFGPGTRLTVT.

V is TRBV7-3 and J is TRBJ2-1; D call uncertain. The CDR3 is 14 residues long. Germline CDR1 SGHTA, CDR2 FQGTGA. V was cut by 3 bases and J by 12 bases, with 18 bases left in between. The CDR3 sequence is CASSFHHPSIVQFF. CDR3 bases: TGTGCCAGCAGCTTTCATCACCCCTCAATCGTGCAGTTCTTC.

This clone appeared once. The chain couples TRBV5-6 to TRBJ1-2; perhaps TRBD1 as D (5 bases). The CDR3 sequence is 14 residues long. Germline V CDR1 and CDR2: SGHDT, YYEEEE. V lost 1 base, J lost 3 bases, and 10 bases lay in between. CDR3 in DNA: TGTGCCAGCAGCTTGTCGACAGCTTACTATGGCTACACCTTC. Amino acid sequence: CASSLSTAYYGYTF.

The chain combines TRBV5-6 with TRBJ1-1; the D is unclear. The germline gives CDR1 SGHDT, CDR2 YYEEEE. Trimming removed 3 bases from V and 5 bases from J, with 11 bases in between. CDR3 length: 13 residues. The CDR3 reads CASSWDTRTEAFF. For the CDR3, the DNA is TGTGCCAGCAGCTGGGATACGAGGACTGAAGCTTTCTTT.

The chain joins TRBV9 to TRBJ2-5; D may match TRBD1 or TRBD2 (6 bases each). The CDR3 is 14 residues long. Trimming left V 4 bases short and J 9 bases short, with 19 bases between. Germline V CDR1 and CDR2: SGDLS, YYNGEE. CDR3 coding DNA: TGTGCCAGCAGCCTATGGGACACGGGGGACTCCCAGTACTTC. This translates into CASSLWDTGDSQYF.

The chain recombines TRBV27 with TRBJ2-7; TRBD2 is a possible D gene (6 bases). Germline V gene data show CDR1 as MNHEY and CDR2 as SMNVEV (reference sequence). The CDR3 loop spans 14 amino acids. The V end lost 5 bases, the J end lost 2 bases, and 13 bases lay between the germline ends. CDR3 protein: CASSPLAEAYEQYF. CDR3 in DNA: TGTGCCAGCAGTCCGTTAGCGGAGGCCTACGAGCAGTACTTC.

J is TRBJ2-1 and V is TRBV27; no definite D call. V lost 5 bases to trimming and J lost 0 bases, with 11 bases between them. Germline CDR1 reads MNHEY; CDR2 reads SMNVEV (reference sequence). The CDR3 covers 15 residues. The CDR3 sequence is CASSRLPSSYNEQFF. The DNA of the CDR3 is TGTGCCAGCAGTCGACTGCCGAGCTCCTACAATGAGCAGTTCTTC.

This chain links TRBV6-5 with TRBJ1-1; no firm D call. Trimming cost V 2 bases and J 5 bases, with 12 bases left between them. The CDR3 is made up of 14 amino acids. In germline, CDR1 is MNHEY, CDR2 SVGAGI. CDR3 amino acids: CASSYGGDGTEAFF. DNA for the CDR3: TGTGCCAGCAGTTACGGCGGGGATGGGACTGAAGCTTTCTTT.

The chain combines TRBV29-1 with TRBJ1-6; D might be TRBD1 (6 bases). The CDR3 consists of 13 residues. Deletions cut 4 bases from V and 9 bases from J, with 13 bases between. Germline V CDR1 and CDR2: SQVTM, ANQGSEA. The CDR3 DNA is TGCAGCGTTGGATCAGGGGAAGGTTCACCCCTCCACTTT. Translating it yields CSVGSGEGSPLHF.

The chain is built from TRBV28 and TRBJ1-6, with a possible D match to TRBD1 (6 bases). The germline CDR1 and CDR2 sequences are MDHEN and SYDVKM. The V end was cut by 3 bases, the J end by 9 bases, with 18 bases between. This CDR3 contains 16 residues. The CDR3 DNA follows: TGTGCCAGCAGTTTTGCTTGGGGGGGCAGGGGTTCACCCCTCCACTTT. Its protein is CASSFAWGGRGSPLHF.